The clone carrying this T cell receptor (beta chain) was seen ten or more times. Its antigen is undetermined. There were TCR beta CDR3 regions amplified from RNA transcripts. Carried out on the TCR CDR3, a first-round RT-PCR used the HTBI primer set. From the multiplex PCR reads, TCRdb called clonotypes with MiXCR, one entry per CDR3 protein. The sample holds fewer than 550,000 distinct CDR3 sequences, approximately 24% seen once. The data derive from a study of T cells in Graves' hyperthyroidism and ophthalmopathy. Ophthalmopathy cases met thresholds of Clinical Activity Score at least 3, NOSPECS grade at least 4 and duration under 3 months. The CDR3 extends over 13 amino acids. V was clipped by 6 bases and J by 6 bases, with 14 bases between them. The germline V gene encodes CDR1 MNHEY and CDR2 SVGAGI. Notes on the study in general: Also found in blood were most expanded thyroid clonotypes above 0.001. The model's output predicted ophthalmopathy at a median of around 7 months prior to onset.

Sequencing input: blood. The source is a woman aged 25 to 39 with Graves' ophthalmopathy. The chain joins TRBV6-5 to TRBJ1-2; D may be TRBD1 (5 bases). The CDR3 DNA reads as TGTGCCAGCAGGGTACGGAGGGGCGATGGCTACACCTTC. This encodes CASRVRRGDGYTF.